This TCR beta chain was documented in a study of beta chain features in type 1 diabetes. General observations from the study: TCRB CDR3 length was moderately but significantly reduced in all four CD4+ subsets of Type 1 diabetes patients. At VDJ recombination sites, type 1 diabetes patients had fewer insertions and more deleted nucleotides.

The table lists this clone with a few counts. Antigen unknown. Investigators reverse transcribed all isolated RNA, so they sequenced expressed TCRB transcripts. The protocol was immunoSEQ multiplex PCR, while the TCRdb copy is restricted to in-frame clones and leaves out a portion. Seen here are 300,000 to 400,000 clones, roughly 14% observed once, and the top ten hold 0.015%. The CDR3 loop spans 16 amino acids. Trimming at V came to 0 bases and at J to 4 bases, leaving 4 bases not matched to a gene. Germline loops: CDR1 SGHNT, CDR2 YYREEE (reference sequence). The rearrangement joins TRBV5-4 to TRBJ2-1; 10 bases map to TRBD2. This clonotype was obtained from a woman under 30 with type 1 diabetes. Sequencing used naive CD4+ T cells from blood. The CDR3 protein is CASSLALAGVYNEQFF. The CDR3 coding sequence is TGTGCCAGCAGCTTGGCCCTAGCGGGGGTGTACAATGAGCAGTTCTTC.